The 4 T cell receptor beta chains reported below all come from one sample, sequenced in a study of glioma-infiltrating T cells (dated by TCRdb to 2016 to 2017). TCRdb records Illumina MiSeq as the sequencer. TCR alpha and beta CDR3 regions were amplified with the iRepertoire nested amplicon-rescue multiplex PCR (arm-PCR) platform from RNA. The raw public reads went through TCRdb reprocessing: fastp at Q25, MiXCR clone calling, in-frame beta chains kept. Every entry covers one CDR3 protein and lists the most common genes and DNA from its rows. In all, the sample holds about 400,000 distinct CDR3 sequences, and about two fifths of those were seen once. Together, the top ten hold around 11% of the sample. The specimen sequenced was glioma tissue, nonneoplastic brain tissue, or PBMCs (not recorded which). These receptors came from a human donor with low-grade glioma or glioblastoma, undergoing nonglioma brain surgery, or in good health (not recorded which).

The chain couples TRBV5-1 to TRBJ2-7; TRBD1 matches 10 bases. Germline V gene data show CDR1 as SGHRS and CDR2 as YFSETQ. CDR3 length: 16 amino acids. The V segment lost 0 bases and the J segment 2 bases; nucleotides outside the gene matches: 5. This chain's CDR3 is CASSLGGTGATYEQYF. CDR3 nucleotide sequence: TGCGCCAGCAGCTTGGGAGGGACAGGGGCGACCTACGAGCAGTACTTC.

J is TRBJ2-3 and V is TRBV24-1; D could derive from TRBD1 or TRBD2 (5 bases each). Trimming took 6 bases from V and 4 from J, leaving 13 bases between them. The germline V gene encodes CDR1 KGHDR and CDR2 SFDVKD. This CDR3 is 14 amino acids long. The CDR3: CATSFGGPPDTQYF. CDR3 in DNA: TGTGCCACCAGTTTTGGGGGTCCCCCAGATACGCAGTATTTT.

This clonotype was observed many times. This chain joins TRBV28 and TRBJ2-3; 12 bases fit TRBD2. The J segment lost 14 bases and the V segment lost 4 bases, leaving 13 bases of the junction unmatched. CDR1 is MDHEN, CDR2 SYDVKM, per germline. This CDR3 spans 15 amino acids. CDR3 bases: TGTGCCAGCAGTTCCCCGGGACTAGCGGGCACCGGAGTGTATTTT. Its protein product is CASSSPGLAGTGVYF.

The V gene is TRBV18, the J gene TRBJ2-1, with no clear D. The CDR3 covers 12 residues. With 5 bases removed from V and 9 bases from J, the gap between germline ends came to 11 bases. Germline CDR1 and CDR2: KGHSH and LQKENI. The CDR3 DNA follows: TGTGCCAGCTCAAGATCACGGTTTGAGCAGTTCTTC. It translates to CASSRSRFEQFF.